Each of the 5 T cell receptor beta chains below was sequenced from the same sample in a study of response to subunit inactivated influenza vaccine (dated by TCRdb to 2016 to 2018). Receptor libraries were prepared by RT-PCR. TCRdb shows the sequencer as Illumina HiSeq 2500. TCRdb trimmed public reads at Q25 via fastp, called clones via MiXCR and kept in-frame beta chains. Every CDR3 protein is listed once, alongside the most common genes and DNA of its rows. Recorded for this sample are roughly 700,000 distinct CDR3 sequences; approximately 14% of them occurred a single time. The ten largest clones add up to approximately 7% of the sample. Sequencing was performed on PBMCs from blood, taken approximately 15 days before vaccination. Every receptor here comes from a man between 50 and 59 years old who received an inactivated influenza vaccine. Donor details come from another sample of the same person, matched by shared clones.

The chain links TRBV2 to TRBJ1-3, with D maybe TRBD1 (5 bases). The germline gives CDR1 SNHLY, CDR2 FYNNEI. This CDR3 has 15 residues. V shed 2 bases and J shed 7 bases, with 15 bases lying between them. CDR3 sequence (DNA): TGTGCCAGCAGTGAATCACGGGGGACCTTGAACACCATATATTTT. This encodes CASSESRGTLNTIYF. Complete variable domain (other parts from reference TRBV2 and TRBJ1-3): EPEVTQTPSHQVTQMGQEVILRCVPISNHLYFYWYRQILGQKVEFLVSFYNNEISEKSEIFDDQFSVERPDGSNFTLKIRSTKLEDSAMYFCASSESRGTLNTIYFGEGSWLTVV.

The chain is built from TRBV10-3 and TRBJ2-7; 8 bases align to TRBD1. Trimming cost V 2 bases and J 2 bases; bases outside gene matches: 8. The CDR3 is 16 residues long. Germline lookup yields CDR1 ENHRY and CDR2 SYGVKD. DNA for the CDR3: TGTGCCATCAGTGAGCCCGGGGGACAGGCGCCCTACGAGCAGTACTTC. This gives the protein CAISEPGGQAPYEQYF.

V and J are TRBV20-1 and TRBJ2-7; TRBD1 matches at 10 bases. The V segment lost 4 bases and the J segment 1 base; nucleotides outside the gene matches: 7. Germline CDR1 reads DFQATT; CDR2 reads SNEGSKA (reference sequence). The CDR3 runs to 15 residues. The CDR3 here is CSATFGQGVSYEQYF. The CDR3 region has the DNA TGCAGTGCTACCTTCGGACAGGGGGTATCCTACGAGCAGTACTTC.

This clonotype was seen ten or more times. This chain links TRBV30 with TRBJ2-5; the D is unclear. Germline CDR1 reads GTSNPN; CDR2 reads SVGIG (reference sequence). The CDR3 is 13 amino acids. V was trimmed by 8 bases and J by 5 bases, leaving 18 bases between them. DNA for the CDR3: TGTGCCAGTTCAGATCGGCTACTGGAGACCCAGTACTTC. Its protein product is CASSDRLLETQYF.

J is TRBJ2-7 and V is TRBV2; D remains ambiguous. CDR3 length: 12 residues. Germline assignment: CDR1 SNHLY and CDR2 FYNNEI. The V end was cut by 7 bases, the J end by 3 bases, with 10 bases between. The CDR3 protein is CASKGIGYEQYF. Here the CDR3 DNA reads TGTGCCAGCAAAGGGATCGGCTACGAGCAGTACTTC. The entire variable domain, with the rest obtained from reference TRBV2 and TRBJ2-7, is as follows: EPEVTQTPSHQVTQMGQEVILRCVPISNHLYFYWYRQILGQKVEFLVSFYNNEISEKSEIFDDQFSVERPDGSNFTLKIRSTKLEDSAMYFCASKGIGYEQYFGPGTRLTVT.